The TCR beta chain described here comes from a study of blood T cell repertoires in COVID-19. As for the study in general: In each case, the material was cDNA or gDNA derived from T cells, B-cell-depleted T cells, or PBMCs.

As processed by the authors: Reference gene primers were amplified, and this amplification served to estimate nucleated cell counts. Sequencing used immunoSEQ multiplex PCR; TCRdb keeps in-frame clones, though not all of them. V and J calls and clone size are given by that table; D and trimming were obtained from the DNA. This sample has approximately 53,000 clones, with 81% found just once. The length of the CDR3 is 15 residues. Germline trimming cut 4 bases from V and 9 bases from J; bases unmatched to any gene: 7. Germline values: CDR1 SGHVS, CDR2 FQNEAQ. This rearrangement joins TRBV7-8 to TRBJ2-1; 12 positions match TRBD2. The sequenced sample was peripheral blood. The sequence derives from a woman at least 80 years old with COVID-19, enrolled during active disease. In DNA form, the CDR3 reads TGTGCCAGCAGCTCGGGACTAGCGGGTTCAGGTGAGCAGTTCTTC. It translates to CASSSGLAGSGEQFF.